The 25 T cell receptor beta chains below all came from one sample that was sequenced in a study of low-dose radiotherapy and immunotherapy resistance in tumors. TRAV- and TRBV-specific primers, spanning alpha and beta chains, primed first-strand cDNA. The authors ran around 19 PCR cycles to amplify TCRs with a constant-region primer and V-primer adapter. In TCRdb, the reads were re-called with MiXCR into one record per CDR3 protein. The sample has some 13,000 distinct CDR3 sequences, roughly 60% seen once. Receptors were obtained from a human donor with advanced metastatic prostate, ovarian, gallbladder or colorectal cancer (not recorded which). This table probably holds off-target reads from a library built for another chain.

The count of this clonotype is one. The V call is TRBV28, the J call TRBJ2-7; possibly TRBD1 for D (6 bases). The CDR3 is 13 amino acids. With 2 bases removed from V and 2 bases from J, the gap between germline ends came to 7 bases. Per germline, CDR1 MDHEN and CDR2 SYDVKM. CDR3 region: CASSLGQTYEQYF. Here the CDR3 DNA reads TGTGCCAGCAGTTTAGGACAGACCTACGAGCAGTACTTC.

This chain joins TRBV20-1 and TRBJ1-2; a weak D match, TRBD1 (6 bases). CDR3 size: 12 residues. The V and J ends lost 5 bases and 4 bases respectively, with 11 bases between them. The germline CDR1 and CDR2 sequences are DFQATT and SNEGSKA (reference sequence). The CDR3 DNA reads as TGCAGTGCTCCGACAGGACTCTATGGCTACACCTTC. Residues: CSAPTGLYGYTF.

The V call is TRBV28, the J call TRBJ1-1; D may be TRBD1 (5 bases). Deletions cut 6 bases from V and 6 bases from J, with 17 bases between. The germline V gene encodes CDR1 MDHEN and CDR2 SYDVKM. CDR3 length: 14 residues. CDR3 sequence reads: CASSPGHRKAEAFF. The DNA of the CDR3 is TGTGCCAGCAGCCCCGGACACCGCAAGGCTGAAGCTTTCTTT.

The V and J genes are TRBV28 and TRBJ1-2, with a possible D match to TRBD1 (5 bases). The length of the CDR3 is 15 residues. V was shortened by 3 bases and J by 2 bases, with 13 bases between the two germline ends. Germline V gene lookup returns CDR1 MDHEN and CDR2 SYDVKM. DNA of the CDR3: TGTGCCAGCAGTTTTCAGCGGGGCCTCAACTATGGCTACACCTTC. It translates to CASSFQRGLNYGYTF.

J is TRBJ2-1 and V is TRBV12-3 or TRBV12-4; the D gene is possibly TRBD2 (6 bases). The CDR3 spans 18 residues. V lost 7 bases and J 0 bases, leaving 22 bases between the germline ends. CDR3: CASNLTGRDWGSYNEQFF. CDR3 bases: TGTGCCAGCAACCTCACGGGGCGGGACTGGGGCTCCTACAATGAGCAGTTCTTC.

The chain joins TRBV6-2 or TRBV6-3 to TRBJ2-7; 10 nucleotides line up with TRBD2. With 7 bases clipped from V and 2 bases from J, the junction kept 5 bases outside the gene matches. CDR1 MNHEY and CDR2 SVGEGT come from the germline V gene. The CDR3 runs 14 residues. The CDR3: CASTDGLAAYEQYF. CDR3 bases: TGTGCCAGCACCGACGGACTAGCGGCCTACGAGCAGTACTTC.

This chain's CDR3 is CASSLTGGATEAFF. In DNA form, the CDR3 reads TGTGCCAGCAGCTTGACAGGGGGCGCGACTGAAGCTTTCTTT. The chain recombines TRBV7-2 with TRBJ1-1, with 10 nucleotides matching TRBD1. In germline, CDR1 is SGHTA, CDR2 FQGNSA. The CDR3 contains 14 residues. The trim removed 3 bases at V and 5 bases at J, leaving 3 bases unmatched.

The chain links TRBV5-4 to TRBJ2-2; TRBD2 matches 8 bases. The CDR3 length is 15 residues. CDR1 and CDR2 (germline): SGHNT, YYREEE (reference sequence). Unmatched junction bases numbered 11, after V lost 7 bases and J lost 6 bases. The CDR3 reads CASHLRAGAPGELFF. The CDR3 DNA is TGTGCCAGCCACCTCCGAGCGGGAGCCCCCGGGGAGCTGTTTTTT.

This clonotype was picked up one time. CDR3 sequence reads: CASSRLGGEQYF. CDR3 coding DNA: TGTGCCAGCAGCCGACTAGGGGGCGAGCAGTACTTC. The chain has TRBV4-2 and TRBJ2-7, with D possibly called TRBD1 or TRBD2 (6 bases each). CDR3 length: 12 amino acids. Germline lookup yields CDR1 LGHNA and CDR2 YNFKEQ. V was clipped by 4 bases and J by 6 bases, with 10 bases between them.

The chain links TRBV28 to TRBJ2-7, with D possibly matching TRBD1 (5 bases). Trimming stripped 2 bases from V and 3 bases from J, with 5 bases between. Germline assignment: CDR1 MDHEN and CDR2 SYDVKM. The CDR3 runs to 12 residues. This chain's CDR3 is CASSLQGYEQYF. In DNA, the CDR3 is TGTGCCAGCAGTTTACAGGGCTACGAGCAGTACTTC. The full variable domain, completed using reference TRBV28 and TRBJ2-7, is DVKVTQSSRYLVKRTGEKVFLECVQDMDHENMFWYRQDPGLGLRLIYFSYDVKMKEKGDIPEGYSVSREKKERFSLILESASTNQTSMYLCASSLQGYEQYFGPGTRLTVT.

This clonotype was picked up one time. The CDR3 nucleotides are TGTGCCAGCAGTTATATGGACAATGAGCAGTTCTTC. Amino acid sequence: CASSYMDNEQFF. The J gene is TRBJ2-1, the V gene TRBV6-6; D call uncertain. The germline V gene encodes CDR1 MNHNY and CDR2 SVGAGI (reference sequence). The length of the CDR3 is 12 residues. The V end lost 3 bases, the J end lost 5 bases, and 5 bases lay between the germline ends.

This chain connects TRBV10-3 to TRBJ1-2, with D perhaps matching TRBD1 (6 bases). CDR1 ENHRY and CDR2 SYGVKD come from the germline V gene. This CDR3 region has 13 residues. V was shortened by 11 bases and J by 8 bases, with 21 bases between the two germline ends. The CDR3: CAAGEGTPSGYTF. DNA of the CDR3: TGTGCCGCAGGGGAGGGGACACCCTCAGGCTACACCTTC.

The V call is TRBV29-1, the J call TRBJ2-7; TRBD2 is a possible D gene (5 bases). Looked up from germline, CDR1 is SQVTM and CDR2 is ANQGSEA. Trimming pared 3 bases from V and 7 bases from J, leaving 19 bases between. This CDR3 comprises 14 residues. The CDR3 DNA sequence: TGCAGCGTTGATATCGGACTGGCAAAGGGAGAGCAGTACTTC. It codes for CSVDIGLAKGEQYF.

This chain uses TRBV3-1 with TRBJ2-3; TRBD2 agrees at 8 bases. The CDR3 loop spans 16 amino acids. Germline CDR1 reads LGHDT; CDR2 reads YNNKEL (reference sequence). Trimming removed 6 bases from V and 2 bases from J; junction bases left unmatched: 10. The CDR3 coding sequence is TGTGCCAGCAGAATTAGCGGGGAGAGTTTCACAGATACGCAGTATTTT. The encoded protein is CASRISGESFTDTQYF.

The gene calls are TRBV2 and TRBJ2-7; D gene uncertain. V lost 3 bases and J lost 1, with 13 bases in between. The CDR3 is 15 residues long. The germline CDR1 and CDR2 sequences are SNHLY and FYNNEI. CDR3 sequence reads: CASSDWVLASYEQYF. For the CDR3, the DNA is TGTGCCAGCAGTGATTGGGTCTTAGCTTCCTACGAGCAGTACTTC.

This clonotype has more than one count but fewer than ten. The gene calls are TRBV28 and TRBJ1-1; no clear D gene. This CDR3 has 14 amino acids. V shed 2 bases and J shed 6 bases, with 13 bases lying between them. Per germline, CDR1 MDHEN and CDR2 SYDVKM. For the CDR3, the DNA is TGTGCCAGCAGTTTAGGGCATCAAACCGCTGAAGCTTTCTTT. It specifies CASSLGHQTAEAFF.

This clonotype was observed a handful of times. The chain employs TRBV10-3 and TRBJ2-7, with unresolved D. Germline V gene data show CDR1 as ENHRY and CDR2 as SYGVKD. V lost 0 bases and J 9 bases, leaving 18 bases between the germline ends. The CDR3 is 15 residues long. The chain's CDR3 is CAISESGNSEGMQYF. The DNA for the CDR3 is TGTGCCATCAGTGAGTCGGGGAATTCTGAAGGTATGCAGTACTTC.

The chain uses TRBV6-2 or TRBV6-3 and TRBJ1-1; TRBD1 might be the D (6 bases). The V end lost 0 bases, the J end lost 1 base, and 18 bases lay between the germline ends. From germline, CDR1 is MNHEY and CDR2 SVGEGT. This CDR3 has 18 amino acids. CDR3 region: CASSYSRGGGPWNTEAFF. The CDR3 coding sequence is TGTGCCAGCAGTTACTCGAGAGGCGGGGGGCCCTGGAACACTGAAGCTTTCTTT.

The chain is built from TRBV19 and TRBJ2-1; 9 bases match TRBD2. The germline V gene encodes CDR1 LNHDA and CDR2 SQIVND (reference sequence). The CDR3 length is 15 residues. V shed 3 bases and J 2 bases; nucleotides not matched to a gene: 2. This CDR3 reads CASSMPSGTYNEQFF. CDR3 DNA sequence: TGTGCCAGTAGTATGCCTAGCGGGACCTACAATGAGCAGTTCTTC.

V gene TRBV18 combines with J gene TRBJ1-5; TRBD1 might be the D (5 bases). The germline CDR1 and CDR2 sequences are KGHSH and LQKENI. V lost 2 bases and J 5 bases, leaving 7 bases between the germline ends. The CDR3 extends over 13 amino acids. The CDR3 DNA reads TGTGCCAGCTCACCAGCGACAGATCAGCCCCAGCATTTT. Translation gives CASSPATDQPQHF.

The chain combines TRBV29-1 with TRBJ2-4; TRBD1 agrees at 10 bases. There are 12 residues in the CDR3. CDR1 SQVTM and CDR2 ANQGSEA come from the germline V gene. J was trimmed by 9 bases and V by 7 bases; bases with no gene match: 6. For the CDR3, the DNA is TGCAGCGGTGGGACAGGGGACGGCATTCAGTACTTC. Protein: CSGGTGDGIQYF.

The rearrangement links TRBV9 to TRBJ2-5, with no clear D. The germline V gene encodes CDR1 SGDLS and CDR2 YYNGEE. V was pared by 3 bases and J by 2 bases, with 8 bases between. This CDR3 region has 13 residues. The CDR3 spells CASSAGRQETQYF. CDR3 in DNA: TGTGCCAGCAGCGCTGGACGGCAAGAGACCCAGTACTTC.

About this clonotype: Its ends do not fully match the called genes, so a read error is possible. The chain employs TRBV6-2 or TRBV6-3 and TRBJ2-5; D gene uncertain. The CDR3 totals 11 residues. Per the germline V gene, CDR1 is MNHEY and CDR2 is SVGEGT. The CDR3 DNA sequence: TGTGCCAGCAGTGAATTGGCAGAGGCCCCCTTC. Translating gives CASSELAEAPF.

Note on this clonotype: Compared with germline, one end of the junction differs, possibly owing to a read error. The chain employs TRBV7-7 and TRBJ2-2; D is unresolved. This CDR3 has 10 amino acids. Germline lookup yields CDR1 SSHAT and CDR2 FNYEAQ (reference sequence). CDR3 DNA sequence: TGTGCTAGCAGTGCCGGAGAGCTGTTTTTT. Amino acid sequence: CASSAGELFF.

The genes are TRBV5-1 and TRBJ2-5; D is unresolved. Trimming left V 1 base short and J 5 bases short, with 6 bases between. The CDR3 has 12 amino acids. The germline V gene has CDR1 SGHRS and CDR2 YFSETQ. In DNA, the CDR3 is TGCGCCAGCAGCTTGACCAGTGAGACCCAGTACTTC. Translation: CASSLTSETQYF.